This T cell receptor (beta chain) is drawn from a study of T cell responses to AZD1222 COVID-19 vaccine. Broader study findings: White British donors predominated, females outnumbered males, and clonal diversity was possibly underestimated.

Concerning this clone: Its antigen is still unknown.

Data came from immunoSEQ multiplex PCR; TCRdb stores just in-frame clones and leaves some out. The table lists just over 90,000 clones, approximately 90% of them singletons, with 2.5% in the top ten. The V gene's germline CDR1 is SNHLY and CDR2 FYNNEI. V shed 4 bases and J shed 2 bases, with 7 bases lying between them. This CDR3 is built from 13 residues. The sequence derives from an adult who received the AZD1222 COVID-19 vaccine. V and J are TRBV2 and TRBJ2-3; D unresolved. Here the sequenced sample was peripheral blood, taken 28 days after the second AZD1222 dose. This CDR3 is CASSAEITDTQYF. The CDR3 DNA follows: TGTGCCAGCAGTGCGGAGATCACAGATACGCAGTATTTT.